This T cell receptor beta chain was recovered during a study of regulatory T cells in long-lasting Graves disease (dated by TCRdb to the early 2020s). General notes on the study: To count as having persistent Graves' disease, a patient had to have received antithyroid drug treatment for over 5 years with TSH receptor autoantibodies remaining persistently positive. Antithyroid drugs had been taken for 8.5 to 13 years on average by persistent Graves' disease patients in the clinical cohort. Persistent Graves' disease patients were compared with newly diagnosed Graves' disease patients by peripheral blood TCR sequencing and RNA sequencing. TCR sequencing covered about 13 persistent and roughly 20 newly diagnosed Graves' disease patients, 33 samples in total. The study was registered as a clinical trial and conducted in China.

Points the paper makes about the study in general: Persistent disease showed preferential use of TRBV28, TRBJ1-2 and TRBJ2-5, whereas newly diagnosed disease favored TRBV20-1 and TRBJ2-1. Persistent Graves' disease patients showed lower TCR Shannon entropy and fewer highly expanded clones than newly diagnosed patients, suggesting clonal expansion. The small sample size was acknowledged by the authors as a limitation that may reduce accuracy. Only the TCR beta chain was sequenced and analyzed. Patients with persistent disease shared more public clonotypes (approximately 2,500) than newly diagnosed patients did (966). Because the primary lesion, thyroid tissue, could not be accessed, the study looked at peripheral blood alone.

The protocol used for the library was multiplex PCR. The sample was run on an Illumina HiSeq 4000. iRepertoire HTBI primers and Arm-PCR amplification of CDR3 regions were used to construct TCR beta libraries. Before sequencing, the PCR products went through gel purification. The authors' analysis ran thus. Gene usage analysis of CDR3 amino acid clonotypes used the 55 to 65 TRBV and 14 TRBJ segments found across samples. COPE and FqMerger were used to merge the filtered high-quality paired reads into contigs. BLAST was used to align contigs to IMGT TRBV, TRBD and TRBJ reference genes, and CDR3 was defined according to IMGT. Any clonotype with a frequency above 0.1% was counted as a highly expanded clone. Shannon entropy was used to measure repertoire diversity, and the Gini coefficient was used to measure V-J evenness. Public clonotypes were defined as clonotypes shared by more than one individual. Clones were called with MiXCR by TCRdb after fastp trimmed the public reads at Q25, and only in-frame beta chains were retained. Entries are consolidated by CDR3 protein sequence, retaining the most common genes and DNA. TCRdb, not the original authors, processed these V and J calls. This sample gives fewer than 450,000 distinct CDR3 sequences in total; 23% of them show up just once. Roughly 30% of the sample rests with the top ten.

From V the trimming removes 3 bases and from J it removes 5 bases, while the gene matches leave 9 bases of the junction unaccounted for. The germline V gene encodes CDR1 SGHRS and CDR2 YFSETQ. Including the terminal cysteine and phenylalanine, the CDR3 comprises 17 residues. Of all the DNA, just the CDR3 is kept, 51 bases in frame from base 1. The label giving this sample's time point can be read as: persistent/refractory GD, antithyroid drugs over 5 years with positive TRAb. RNA was extracted from PBMCs in TRIzol for both TCR sequencing and RNA sequencing. The diagnosis of Graves' disease was made according to American Thyroid Association guidelines. Patients were recruited from an endocrinology department in Xi'an, China. Each patient gave approximately 10 milliliters of peripheral blood, collected in an EDTA anticoagulant tube. Ficoll Paque Plus density gradient separation was used to isolate PBMCs, and no additional T cell sorting was done. An Agilent 2100 Bioanalyzer and agarose gel were used to check RNA quality, and a NanoDrop 2000 was used to measure RNA concentration.

Worth noting for this clonotype: The clone's antigen remains unknown. Nothing much larger sits one base from this clone, and base qualities are not available.

In this chain, TRBV5-1 is recombined with TRBJ2-5; TRBD2 lines up with 14 middle nucleotides. The sample in question was peripheral blood mononuclear cells (PBMCs), obtained when the disease was refractory, from a patient treated with antithyroid drugs. The source of this sequence is a female donor with Graves disease. The CDR3 protein sequence reads: CASSYTGTSGSGETQYF. The nucleotide sequence reads as follows: TGCGCCAGCAGCTATACCGGGACTAGCGGGAGTGGTGAGACCCAGTACTTC.